This TCR beta chain was captured in a study of TIL therapy for anti-PD-1-resistant metastatic lung cancer. The time point here: pre-treatment sample, taken before nivolumab and TIL therapy. The CDR3 contains 15 residues. Germline assignment: CDR1 SGHTA and CDR2 FQGNSA. Unmatched junction bases numbered 5, after V lost 6 bases and J lost 0 bases. Sequencing used immunoSEQ v3. Each library reached roughly 1.9 million read pairs, or about 5-6 million at deep level. The table came from immunoSEQ multiplex PCR; TCRdb's copy has only in-frame clones and leaves some out. Of approximately 50,000 clones listed, 79% are singletons.

This TCR was recovered from a man between 65 and 85 years old with non-small cell lung cancer. This chain joins TRBV7-2 and TRBJ1-5; TRBD1 matches 7 bases. The starting material was blood, obtained at baseline. CDR3 sequence: CASSYTGDSNQPQHF. The CDR3 nucleotides are TGTGCCAGCAGTTATACAGGGGATAGCAATCAGCCCCAGCATTTT.